This is a list of T cell receptor beta chains from one sample in a study of control samples from healthy donors and cancer patients. Produced via immunoSEQ multiplex PCR; TCRdb's table is partial and in-frame only. The sample lists over 100,000 clones; around 92% were seen once. The sample consisted of blood. The receptors originated from a woman aged 45-65 years in good health. Both conserved end residues are part of each CDR3. D genes are given only for firm matches. Size is stated for part of the rows, as once, few or many counts, or as a class when the clone is expanded.

clone size: NA
D gene: NA
CDR3 length: 14
J gene: TRBJ1-5
V gene: TRBV10-3
CDR3 DNA: TGTGCCATCAGTGAGGGTGCAGGGAGGGAGCCCCAGCATTTT
CDR3 protein: CAISEGAGREPQHF

clone size: NA
D gene: TRBD1
CDR3 length: 15
J gene: TRBJ2-3
V gene: TRBV6-5
CDR3 DNA: TGTGCCAGCAGCCCCGGACAGGGTCTCACAGATACGCAGTATTTT
CDR3 protein: CASSPGQGLTDTQYF

clone size: NA
D gene: TRBD1
CDR3 length: 16
J gene: TRBJ2-4
V gene: TRBV11-3
CDR3 DNA: TGTGCCAGCAGCCAAGGACAGGGGACGATAACTCCTCGGGTGTACTTC
CDR3 protein: CASSQGQGTITPRVYF

clone size: once
D gene: NA
CDR3 length: 13
J gene: TRBJ2-1
V gene: TRBV10-3
CDR3 DNA: TGTGCCATCACCAGACTCCCAGAAACTGAGCAGTTCTTC
CDR3 protein: CAITRLPETEQFF

clone size: NA
D gene: TRBD2
CDR3 length: 16
J gene: TRBJ2-7
V gene: TRBV11-2
CDR3 DNA: TGTGCCAGCAGCGCCGACTCTAGCGGGGGGCTTAGGGAGCAGTACTTC
CDR3 protein: CASSADSSGGLREQYF

clone size: NA
D gene: NA
CDR3 length: 12
J gene: TRBJ2-3
V gene: TRBV2
CDR3 DNA: TGTGCCAGCAGTTCAAGCACAGATACGCAGTATTTT
CDR3 protein: CASSSSTDTQYF

clone size: NA
D gene: TRBD2
CDR3 length: 16
J gene: TRBJ2-3
V gene: TRBV19
CDR3 DNA: TGTGCCAGTAGCCAAACTAGCGTTACTAGCACAGATACGCAGTATTTT
CDR3 protein: CASSQTSVTSTDTQYF

clone size: NA
D gene: NA
CDR3 length: 15
J gene: TRBJ1-2
V gene: TRBV10-3
CDR3 DNA: TGTGCCATCAGTGAAAAAACAGGGAGGGGCTATGGCTACACCTTC
CDR3 protein: CAISEKTGRGYGYTF

clone size: NA
D gene: NA
CDR3 length: 17
J gene: TRBJ1-2
V gene: TRBV7-8
CDR3 DNA: TGTGCCAGCAGCTTAGCGCAGGGGACTACCGCCAGCTATGGCTACACCTTC
CDR3 protein: CASSLAQGTTASYGYTF

clone size: once
D gene: TRBD2
CDR3 length: 14
J gene: TRBJ2-3
V gene: TRBV5-1
CDR3 DNA: TGCGCCAGCAGCTTGAGCGGGAGAGCAGATACGCAGTATTTT
CDR3 protein: CASSLSGRADTQYF

clone size: NA
D gene: TRBD2
CDR3 length: 14
J gene: TRBJ2-4
V gene: TRBV19
CDR3 DNA: TGTGCCAGTAGGTCGCGGGAGGCCAAAAACATTCAGTACTTC
CDR3 protein: CASRSREAKNIQYF

clone size: NA
D gene: TRBD2
CDR3 length: 16
J gene: TRBJ2-2
V gene: TRBV13
CDR3 DNA: TGTGCCAGCACCATCGCATCTAGCGGGAAGACCGGGGAGCTGTTTTTT
CDR3 protein: CASTIASSGKTGELFF

clone size: NA
D gene: NA
CDR3 length: 12
J gene: TRBJ2-1
V gene: TRBV28
CDR3 DNA: TGTGCCACTCGTGACGGTTACAATGAGCAGTTCTTC
CDR3 protein: CATRDGYNEQFF

clone size: few
D gene: NA
CDR3 length: 17
J gene: TRBJ1-3
V gene: TRBV19
CDR3 DNA: TGTGCCAGTAGTAACAGGGTCGTGCGGTCCTCTGGAAACACCATATATTTT
CDR3 protein: CASSNRVVRSSGNTIYF

clone size: NA
D gene: NA
CDR3 length: 16
J gene: TRBJ1-2
V gene: TRBV5-1
CDR3 DNA: TGCGCCAGCAGCCCGGACATTGGCTCCTCTAACTATGGCTACACCTTC
CDR3 protein: CASSPDIGSSNYGYTF

clone size: NA
D gene: NA
CDR3 length: 12
J gene: TRBJ2-1
V gene: TRBV6-2/TRBV6-3
CDR3 DNA: TGTGCCAGCAGTCGCAGGGGAATTGAGCAGTTCTTC
CDR3 protein: CASSRRGIEQFF

clone size: NA
D gene: NA
CDR3 length: 17
J gene: TRBJ2-2
V gene: TRBV27
CDR3 DNA: TGTGCCAGCAGTCGAGGGGGGGGAAGGGGCGCCACCGGGGAGCTGTTTTTT
CDR3 protein: CASSRGGGRGATGELFF

clone size: NA
D gene: TRBD1
CDR3 length: 14
J gene: TRBJ1-1
V gene: TRBV27
CDR3 DNA: TGTGCCAGCGGACAGGGACGAGGAGACACTGAAGCTTTCTTT
CDR3 protein: CASGQGRGDTEAFF

clone size: NA
D gene: NA
CDR3 length: 14
J gene: TRBJ2-5
V gene: TRBV5-1
CDR3 DNA: TGCGCCAGCAGCTTGGCTCCGGTCGGAGAGACCCAGTACTTC
CDR3 protein: CASSLAPVGETQYF

clone size: NA
D gene: TRBD2
CDR3 length: 15
J gene: TRBJ2-3
V gene: TRBV5-6
CDR3 DNA: TGTGCCAGCAGTTCAGCGGGAGGCTCTACAGATACGCAGTATTTT
CDR3 protein: CASSSAGGSTDTQYF

clone size: NA
D gene: NA
CDR3 length: 16
J gene: TRBJ2-4
V gene: TRBV28
CDR3 DNA: TGTGCCAGCAGTTCAGCAGGGAAAATAGCCAAAAACATTCAGTACTTC
CDR3 protein: CASSSAGKIAKNIQYF

clone size: NA
D gene: NA
CDR3 length: 14
J gene: TRBJ1-2
V gene: TRBV29-1
CDR3 DNA: TGCAGCGTCGGGACTCTTCGGATGGGGGATGGCTACACCTTC
CDR3 protein: CSVGTLRMGDGYTF

clone size: NA
D gene: NA
CDR3 length: 14
J gene: TRBJ1-2
V gene: TRBV13
CDR3 DNA: TGTGCCAGCAGCTTCGCAGGGATTAACTATGGCTACACCTTC
CDR3 protein: CASSFAGINYGYTF

clone size: once
D gene: NA
CDR3 length: 13
J gene: TRBJ1-3
V gene: TRBV9
CDR3 DNA: TGTGCCAGCAGCCTACCCGATGGAAACACCATATATTTT
CDR3 protein: CASSLPDGNTIYF

clone size: NA
D gene: TRBD1
CDR3 length: 16
J gene: TRBJ2-3
V gene: TRBV27
CDR3 DNA: TGTGCCAGCAGTTTGGGACAGGGCCCTAGCACAGATACGCAGTATTTT
CDR3 protein: CASSLGQGPSTDTQYF

clone size: NA
D gene: TRBD2
CDR3 length: 16
J gene: TRBJ2-5
V gene: TRBV5-1
CDR3 DNA: TGCGCCAGCAGCCAAGGACTAGCGGGAGCTGCGGAGACCCAGTACTTC
CDR3 protein: CASSQGLAGAAETQYF

clone size: NA
D gene: NA
CDR3 length: 17
J gene: TRBJ1-4
V gene: TRBV18
CDR3 DNA: TGTGCCAGCTCATCTACTGCTACTACAGCAACTAATGAAAAACTGTTTTTT
CDR3 protein: CASSSTATTATNEKLFF

clone size: NA
D gene: NA
CDR3 length: 13
J gene: TRBJ1-4
V gene: TRBV6-5
CDR3 DNA: TGTGCCAGCACCGGAGGACTGTACGAAAAACTGTTTTTT
CDR3 protein: CASTGGLYEKLFF

clone size: NA
D gene: NA
CDR3 length: 17
J gene: TRBJ1-3
V gene: TRBV4-1
CDR3 DNA: TGCGCCAGCAGCCTAATCTTAGACAGTCTCTCTGGAAACACCATATATTTT
CDR3 protein: CASSLILDSLSGNTIYF

clone size: NA
D gene: NA
CDR3 length: 13
J gene: TRBJ2-3
V gene: TRBV12-5
CDR3 DNA: TGTGCTAGTGGCCCTCTTAGCACAGATACGCAGTATTTT
CDR3 protein: CASGPLSTDTQYF

clone size: NA
D gene: NA
CDR3 length: 16
J gene: TRBJ2-7
V gene: TRBV4-1
CDR3 DNA: TGCGCCAGCAGCCAAGCGGTAGGTCTAGGACCCTACGAGCAGTACTTC
CDR3 protein: CASSQAVGLGPYEQYF

clone size: NA
D gene: NA
CDR3 length: 15
J gene: TRBJ1-3
V gene: TRBV3-1/TRBV3-2
CDR3 DNA: TGTGCCAGCAGCCAAGAAGGCGCTGCTGGAAACACCATATATTTT
CDR3 protein: CASSQEGAAGNTIYF

clone size: NA
D gene: NA
CDR3 length: 13
J gene: TRBJ1-2
V gene: TRBV27
CDR3 DNA: TGTGCCAGCAGTTTATCAGGGCGCGATGGCTACACCTTC
CDR3 protein: CASSLSGRDGYTF

clone size: NA
D gene: NA
CDR3 length: 14
J gene: TRBJ2-7
V gene: TRBV7-2
CDR3 DNA: TGTGCCAGCAGCTTATCACGGGACACCTACGAGCAGTACTTC
CDR3 protein: CASSLSRDTYEQYF

clone size: NA
D gene: NA
CDR3 length: 11
J gene: TRBJ1-2
V gene: TRBV30
CDR3 DNA: TGTGCCTGGAGTCCAGGGGACGGCTACACCTTC
CDR3 protein: CAWSPGDGYTF

clone size: NA
D gene: NA
CDR3 length: 14
J gene: TRBJ1-2
V gene: TRBV5-1
CDR3 DNA: TGCGCCAGCAGCTTGGGGGGCCCCAACTATGGCTACACCTTC
CDR3 protein: CASSLGGPNYGYTF

clone size: NA
D gene: NA
CDR3 length: 11
J gene: TRBJ2-4
V gene: TRBV29-1
CDR3 DNA: TGCAGCGTTGAGACACGAAACATTCAGTACTTC
CDR3 protein: CSVETRNIQYF

clone size: NA
D gene: NA
CDR3 length: 15
J gene: TRBJ2-1
V gene: TRBV24-1
CDR3 DNA: TGTGCCACCAGTCGGGGGACTGTCTCCTACAATGAGCAGTTCTTC
CDR3 protein: CATSRGTVSYNEQFF

clone size: NA
D gene: NA
CDR3 length: 14
J gene: TRBJ1-1
V gene: TRBV24-1
CDR3 DNA: TGTGCCACCAGTGATAACGGGGGGGACACTGAAGCTTTCTTT
CDR3 protein: CATSDNGGDTEAFF

clone size: NA
D gene: TRBD1
CDR3 length: 17
J gene: TRBJ1-5
V gene: TRBV4-2
CDR3 DNA: TGTGCCAGCAGCCAAGATATCGGGACAGGGGCGGGCCAGCCCCAGCATTTT
CDR3 protein: CASSQDIGTGAGQPQHF

clone size: once
D gene: TRBD1
CDR3 length: 15
J gene: TRBJ1-2
V gene: TRBV5-4
CDR3 DNA: TGTGCCAGCAGCTTGGGCGGACAGGGAGTATATGGCTACACCTTC
CDR3 protein: CASSLGGQGVYGYTF

clone size: NA
D gene: NA
CDR3 length: 16
J gene: TRBJ2-2
V gene: TRBV5-5
CDR3 DNA: TGTGCCAGCAGCTTGGGCGGGACAGTATCGTCCGGGGAGCTGTTTTTT
CDR3 protein: CASSLGGTVSSGELFF

clone size: NA
D gene: TRBD2
CDR3 length: 16
J gene: TRBJ2-5
V gene: TRBV28
CDR3 DNA: TGTGCCAGCAGTTTAGAGAGGACTAGCGACGAGGAGACCCAGTACTTC
CDR3 protein: CASSLERTSDEETQYF

clone size: NA
D gene: TRBD1
CDR3 length: 15
J gene: TRBJ1-2
V gene: TRBV10-3
CDR3 DNA: TGTGCCATCAGTGATACCAGGGGGGGCGGCGGTGGCTACACCTTC
CDR3 protein: CAISDTRGGGGGYTF

clone size: NA
D gene: TRBD2
CDR3 length: 15
J gene: TRBJ2-3
V gene: TRBV5-4
CDR3 DNA: TGTGCCAGCAGCGCGACTAGCGCCGTCACAGATACGCAGTATTTT
CDR3 protein: CASSATSAVTDTQYF

clone size: once
D gene: NA
CDR3 length: 13
J gene: TRBJ2-2
V gene: TRBV6-6
CDR3 DNA: TGTGCCAGCAGTTACGAAAGTATGGGGGAGCTGTTTTTT
CDR3 protein: CASSYESMGELFF

clone size: NA
D gene: NA
CDR3 length: 16
J gene: TRBJ2-5
V gene: TRBV7-7
CDR3 DNA: TGTGCTAGCAGCCTATTGCCGGGTGGGGGCCAAGAGACCCAGTACTTC
CDR3 protein: CASSLLPGGGQETQYF

clone size: NA
D gene: NA
CDR3 length: 12
J gene: TRBJ1-1
V gene: TRBV29-1
CDR3 DNA: TGCAGCGTTGGGGGTTTTGCCACTGAAGCTTTCTTT
CDR3 protein: CSVGGFATEAFF

clone size: NA
D gene: NA
CDR3 length: 15
J gene: TRBJ1-4
V gene: TRBV18
CDR3 DNA: TGTGCCAGCTCACAGTGGGCCGGAGAGAATGAAAAACTGTTTTTT
CDR3 protein: CASSQWAGENEKLFF

clone size: NA
D gene: NA
CDR3 length: 15
J gene: TRBJ2-7
V gene: TRBV6-1
CDR3 DNA: TGTGCCAGCAGTGAATTCGGCGGTAGCTCCTACGAGCAGTACTTC
CDR3 protein: CASSEFGGSSYEQYF